This T cell receptor beta chain was retrieved from a study of metastatic and nonmetastatic thyroid tumors. Study-wide points: In both blood and tumor samples, TCR beta diversity was reported significantly higher for malignant than benign nodules.

Ahead of thyroid surgery, no patient had received treatment of any kind. This CDR3 is 14 amino acids long. The V gene end was trimmed by 6 bases and the J gene end by 9 bases; junction bases not matched to a gene: 9. Germline assignment: CDR1 MNHEY and CDR2 SMNVEV (reference sequence). From the PCR reads, TCRdb re-called clones with MiXCR. Of 15,000 to 20,000 clones detected, more than 20% appear once; the ten largest clones hold more than 9%. In this sample, this clone turned up a few times. Its antigen is still unknown. This TCR was sampled from a female donor with papillary thyroid cancer or a benign thyroid nodule (not recorded which). Some clones in this sample may be carry-over from other donors' samples. The V call is TRBV27, the J call TRBJ2-1; 9 positions agree with TRBD2. Material for sequencing was adjacent normal tissue. The CDR3 bases are TGTGCCAGCAGGTCGGGACTAGCTGCGAGTGAGCAGTTCTTC. Encoded protein: CASRSGLAASEQFF.